The T cell receptor beta chain described here comes from a study of blood T cells in healthy people across ages. Combining a sample-barcoded 5' primer with a J-beta primer mix, a second PCR ran for roughly 7 to 12 cycles. TCRdb passed the 5' RACE reads through MiXCR, listing each CDR3 protein once. Among roughly 550,000 distinct CDR3 sequences, about 24% were seen once, and the ten largest hold under 9%. Germline CDR1 MNHEY, CDR2 SVGEGT. The length of the CDR3 is 12 residues. V was pared by 3 bases and J by 14 bases, with 13 bases between. This clonotype has more than one count but fewer than ten. Peripheral blood was drawn, about 9.1 milliliters per donor. The same sample was also used in a study of T cells of mothers and their children. That study adds: An overlap that was slightly higher, though non-significant, was seen in related mother-child pairs versus unrelated pairs.

The receptor comes from a boy between 10 and 17 years old in good health. The chain recombines TRBV6-2 or TRBV6-3 with TRBJ1-4; maybe TRBD1 (5 bases). The sequencing input was blood. The DNA for the CDR3 is TGTGCCAGCAGTTATCGGCGGGACGCGCTGTTTTTT. Protein: CASSYRRDALFF.